This T cell receptor beta chain is drawn from a study of shared clonotypes between healthy human individuals. This CDR3 contains 15 residues. Germline V gene lookup returns CDR1 SGHDT and CDR2 YYEEEE. Trimming took off 1 base at V and 2 bases at J, with 12 bases between the two ends. In the authors' workflow: Junction-only immunoSEQ sequences carried no quality scores, so filtering differed. Some clones are missing from TCRdb's copy, which holds only in-frame ones; the method was immunoSEQ multiplex PCR. From that table come the V and J calls and clone size; the DNA was used to work out D and trimming. This table holds about 470,000 clones, 70% to 80% found once.

The origin of this receptor is a woman aged 40 to 50 in good health. Some clones in this sample may be carry-over from other donors' samples. The gene calls are TRBV5-6 and TRBJ1-2; D is unresolved. Sequencing was performed on PBMCs. The CDR3 DNA reads as TGTGCCAGCAGCTTGACTGGGCTCGTGAACTATGGCTACACCTTC. This codes for CASSLTGLVNYGYTF.